This record covers a single TCR beta chain. Its specificity is unknown. The entry originates in a study of Graves' ophthalmopathy and Graves' hyperthyroidism. Study results and caveats: Ophthalmopathy versus stable hyperthyroidism: 13-signature model gave around 86% sensitivity, 75% to 83% specificity.

From RNA, the CDR3 regions of TCR beta chains were amplified and sequenced. In the first round, RT-PCR was carried out with HTBI primers, and a multiplex PCR formed the second round. A single record per CDR3 protein comes from TCRdb applying MiXCR to the multiplex PCR reads. Counted here are around 40,000 distinct CDR3 sequences, over 40% occurring once; the ten biggest clones make up more than 15%. The CDR3 is made up of 12 amino acids. Germline CDR1 is LNHDA and CDR2 is SQIVND (reference sequence). V lost 9 bases to trimming and J lost 6 bases; unmatched junction nucleotides: 7. If patients had other autoimmune diseases, uncontrolled infections, pregnancy or lactation, they were excluded. Diagnostic conclusions were grounded in clinical symptoms, serum thyroxine, TRAb, thyroid ultrasound and orbital computed tomography. Fresh peripheral blood, approximately 10 ml, was the PBMC source.

Sample: peripheral blood. The chain joins TRBV19 to TRBJ2-7; 8 bases map to TRBD2. The clonotype originates from an adult man with Graves' ophthalmopathy. The CDR3 here is CASRPRGGEQYF. Written as DNA, the CDR3 is TGTGCCAGCAGGCCCCGGGGGGGCGAGCAGTACTTC.